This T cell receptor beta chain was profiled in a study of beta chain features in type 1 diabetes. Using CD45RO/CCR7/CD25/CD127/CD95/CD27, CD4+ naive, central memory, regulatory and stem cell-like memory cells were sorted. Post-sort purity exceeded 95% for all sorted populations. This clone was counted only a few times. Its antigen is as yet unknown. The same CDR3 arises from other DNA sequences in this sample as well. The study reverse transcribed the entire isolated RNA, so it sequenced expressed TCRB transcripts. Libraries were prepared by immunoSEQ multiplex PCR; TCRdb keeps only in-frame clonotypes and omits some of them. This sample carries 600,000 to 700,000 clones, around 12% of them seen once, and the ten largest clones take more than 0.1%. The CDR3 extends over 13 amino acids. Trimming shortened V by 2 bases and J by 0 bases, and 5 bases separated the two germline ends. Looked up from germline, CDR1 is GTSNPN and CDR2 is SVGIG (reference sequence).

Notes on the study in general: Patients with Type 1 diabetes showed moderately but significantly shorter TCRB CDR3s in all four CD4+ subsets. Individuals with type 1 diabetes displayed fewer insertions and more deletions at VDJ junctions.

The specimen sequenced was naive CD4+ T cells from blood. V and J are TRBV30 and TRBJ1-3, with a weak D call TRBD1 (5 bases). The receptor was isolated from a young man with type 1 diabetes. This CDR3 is CAWSTGSGNTIYF. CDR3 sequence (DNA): TGTGCCTGGAGTACAGGCTCTGGAAACACCATATATTTT. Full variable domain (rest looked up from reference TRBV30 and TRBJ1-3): SQTIHQWPATLVQPVGSPLSLECTVEGTSNPNLYWYRQAAGRGLQLLFYSVGIGQISSEVPQNLSASRPQDRQFILSSKKLLLSDSGFYLCAWSTGSGNTIYFGEGSWLTVV.